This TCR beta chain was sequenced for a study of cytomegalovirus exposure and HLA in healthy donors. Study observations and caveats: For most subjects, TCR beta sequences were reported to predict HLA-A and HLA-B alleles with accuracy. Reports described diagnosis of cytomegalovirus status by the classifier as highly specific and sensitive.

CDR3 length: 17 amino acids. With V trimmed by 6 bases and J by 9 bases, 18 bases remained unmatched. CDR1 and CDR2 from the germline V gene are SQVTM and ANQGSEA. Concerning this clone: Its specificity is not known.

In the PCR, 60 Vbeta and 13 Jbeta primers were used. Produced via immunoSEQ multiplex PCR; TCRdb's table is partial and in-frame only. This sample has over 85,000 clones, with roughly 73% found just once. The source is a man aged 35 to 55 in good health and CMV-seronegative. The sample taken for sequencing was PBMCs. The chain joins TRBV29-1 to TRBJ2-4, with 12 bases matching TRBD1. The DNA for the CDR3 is TGCAGCGTAATCTCGCGCCCGGGGACAGGGGGCGCGAGCATTCAGTACTTC. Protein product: CSVISRPGTGGASIQYF.